This T cell receptor (beta chain) was found in a study of blood T cell repertoires in COVID-19. Germline CDR1 SGDLS, CDR2 YYNGEE. The trim removed 4 bases at V and 7 bases at J, leaving 6 bases unmatched. CDR3 length equals 15 residues. Clones were read by immunoSEQ multiplex PCR, and TCRdb kept only the in-frame ones, dropping some. The table records just over 250,000 clones, about 91% of them present only once. This clone came up a few times. Seattle researchers signed up patients amid active infection and tracked them longitudinally. The chain is built from TRBV9 and TRBJ1-5; 12 nucleotides match TRBD1. The clonotype originates from a person in their late teens or twenties with COVID-19, enrolled during active disease. The sample consisted of peripheral blood. The CDR3 spells CASSPGTGGDQPQHF. The CDR3 DNA is TGTGCCAGCAGCCCCGGGACAGGGGGCGACCAGCCCCAGCATTTT.